This section outlines one TCR beta chain sequence together with its context. Antigen: not known. This specimen comes from a study of T cell responses to AZD1222 COVID-19 vaccine. General observations from the study: Along spike, vaccine-associated CD4 TCRs were found throughout, with dominance at 160-218 and 743-854. Repertoire sampling was restricted to post-peak T cell response timepoints. Rises in breadth and depth of Spike-specific TCRs came after two AZD1222 doses.

Assay used: immunoSEQ multiplex PCR; TCRdb lists only in-frame clones, some missing. The repertoire holds over 130,000 clones, with roughly nine tenths as singletons. The CDR3 contains 15 residues. V lost 0 bases and J lost 3, with 13 bases in between. Germline V gives CDR1 GTSNPN, CDR2 SVGIG (reference sequence). The gene calls are TRBV30 and TRBJ2-3, with D uncertain. The sequence was obtained from an adult who received the AZD1222 COVID-19 vaccine. The sequencing used peripheral blood, collected 28 days after the second AZD1222 dose. The CDR3 here is CAWSVAGVDTDTQYF. As DNA, the CDR3 is TGTGCCTGGAGTGTGGCTGGAGTCGATACAGATACGCAGTATTTT.